Following are 9 T cell receptor beta chains from one sample sequenced in a study of blood T cell repertoires in COVID-19. TCRdb keeps only in-frame clones here, not all; method: immunoSEQ multiplex PCR. The sample lists 46,000 or so clones; around 86% were seen once. Specimen: peripheral blood. Receptor source: a man between 60 and 75 years old with active or convalescent COVID-19.

The J gene is TRBJ2-3, the V gene TRBV11-2; D possibly corresponds to TRBD1 (6 bases). With 5 bases removed from V and 2 bases from J, the gap between germline ends came to 17 bases. Germline assignment: CDR1 SGHAT and CDR2 FQNNGV. The CDR3 length is 16 residues. The CDR3 DNA reads as TGTGCCAGCAGCATCCAACAGGGTTCACTCACAGATACGCAGTATTTT. Amino acid sequence: CASSIQQGSLTDTQYF.

The rearrangement uses TRBV2 and TRBJ2-7; tentative D call: TRBD2 (6 bases). Trimming took off 3 bases at V and 4 bases at J, with 7 bases between the two ends. CDR3 length: 12 amino acids. The germline CDR1 and CDR2 sequences are SNHLY and FYNNEI. The CDR3 sequence: CASSERGYEQYF. CDR3 bases: TGTGCCAGCAGTGAGCGGGGTTACGAGCAGTACTTC.

On this clone itself: One end of the junction is discordant with germline, which a read error may explain. DNA for the CDR3: TGTGCCAGCACCCTTGACAGGCAGCTTTTGGATTTT. As protein: CASTLDRQLLDF. The rearrangement joins TRBV28 to TRBJ1-5, with D perhaps matching TRBD1 (6 bases). CDR3 size: 12 residues. CDR1 and CDR2 from the germline V gene are MDHEN and SYDVKM.

The V and J genes are TRBV24-1 and TRBJ2-2, with 12 bases lining up with TRBD2. Looked up from germline, CDR1 is KGHDR and CDR2 is SFDVKD. V lost 7 bases to trimming and J lost 8 bases; unmatched junction nucleotides: 4. The CDR3 covers 14 residues. The CDR3 DNA reads as TGTGCCACCAGACTAGCGGGGGGCATGGGGGAGCTGTTTTTT. It encodes CATRLAGGMGELFF.

This chain joins TRBV18 and TRBJ2-1; D not certain. Trimming left V 3 bases short and J 5 bases short, with 8 bases between. The CDR3 spans 13 residues. Germline V gene data show CDR1 as KGHSH and CDR2 as LQKENI. Written as DNA, the CDR3 is TGTGCCAGCTCACCGGGCATTGACAATGAGCAGTTCTTC. Translation: CASSPGIDNEQFF.

Concerning this clone: One end of the junction varies from germline; a read error may be responsible. The chain employs TRBV28 and TRBJ1-1, with D perhaps matching TRBD1 (5 bases). This CDR3 spans 12 amino acids. CDR1 and CDR2 (germline): MDHEN, SYDVKM. The CDR3 reads CASSSPGGDRHF. The CDR3 DNA reads TGTGCCAGCAGTTCCCCGGGGGGGGACCGCCACTTT.

This sequence joins TRBV5-4 and TRBJ1-6; no clear D gene. This CDR3 comprises 16 residues. Germline values: CDR1 SGHNT, CDR2 YYREEE (reference sequence). The V end was cut by 4 bases, the J end by 8 bases, with 19 bases between. The CDR3: CASSAGTVPPDSPLHF. CDR3 coding DNA: TGTGCCAGCAGCGCAGGTACAGTTCCCCCTGATTCACCCCTCCACTTT. Filled out from reference TRBV5-4 and TRBJ1-6, the complete variable domain reads ETGVTQSPTHLIKTRGQQVTLRCSSQSGHNTVSWYQQALGQGPQFIFQYYREEENGRGNFPPRFSGLQFPNYSSELNVNALELDDSALYLCASSAGTVPPDSPLHFGNGTRLTVT.

The chain links TRBV12-3 or TRBV12-4 to TRBJ1-2, with 8 bases aligning to TRBD1. The CDR3 totals 11 residues. CDR3 region: CATDRGNGYTF. In DNA form, the CDR3 reads TGTGCTACCGACAGGGGAAATGGCTACACCTTC.

This chain joins TRBV7-9 and TRBJ1-2; 7 bases agree with TRBD1. Trimming at V came to 5 bases and at J to 7 bases, leaving 10 bases not matched to a gene. Germline V CDR1 and CDR2: SEHNR, FQNEAQ (reference sequence). CDR3 length: 14 residues. CDR3 coding DNA: TGTGCCAGCAGCATAAGACAGGGCAGATTTGGCTACACCTTC. It encodes CASSIRQGRFGYTF.